This T cell receptor beta chain was sequenced during a study of control samples from healthy donors and cancer patients. Using immunoSEQ multiplex PCR, the repertoire was profiled, and TCRdb retains in-frame clones only, with some absent. This repertoire shows 60,000 to 70,000 clones, approximately 80% found once; its top ten account for about 3%. This CDR3 is 18 amino acids long. Unmatched junction bases numbered 10, after V lost 1 base and J lost 1 base. CDR1 and CDR2 from the germline V gene are SGHRS and YFSETQ. This clone came up once. Other DNA sequences in this sample translate to the same CDR3.

This sequence was found in a woman between 50 and 59 years old with lung cancer. The V gene is TRBV5-1, the J gene TRBJ2-7; 11 bases are shared with TRBD2. Sequencing was done on a sample of PBMCs. The CDR3 DNA reads TGCGCCAGCAGCTTGAAGGCTAGCGGGGGGCGTAATTCCTACGAGCAGTACTTC. Protein sequence: CASSLKASGGRNSYEQYF.